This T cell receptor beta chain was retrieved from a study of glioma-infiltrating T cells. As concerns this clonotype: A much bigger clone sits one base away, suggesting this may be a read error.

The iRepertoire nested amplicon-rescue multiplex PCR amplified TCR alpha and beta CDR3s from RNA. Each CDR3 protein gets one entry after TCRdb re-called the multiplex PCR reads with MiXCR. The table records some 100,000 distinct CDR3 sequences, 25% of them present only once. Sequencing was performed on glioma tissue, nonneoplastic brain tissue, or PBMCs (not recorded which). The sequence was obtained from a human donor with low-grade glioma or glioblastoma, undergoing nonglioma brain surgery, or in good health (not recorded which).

This CDR3 reads CASSPSRGPNGQFF. The CDR3 region has the DNA TGTGCCAGCAGCCCTTCTCGCGGTCCAAATGGGCAGTTCTTC. V is TRBV11-1 and J is TRBJ2-1; D is uncertain. CDR1 and CDR2 from the germline V gene are SGHAT and FQDESV (reference sequence). The CDR3 runs 14 residues. Looking up the rest from reference TRBV11-1 and TRBJ2-1 gives the full variable domain: EAEVAQSPRYKITEKSQAVAFWCDPISGHATLYWYRQILGQGPELLVQFQDESVVDDSQLPKDRFSAERLKGVDSTLKIQPAELGDSAMYLCASSPSRGPNGQFFGPGTRLTVL.